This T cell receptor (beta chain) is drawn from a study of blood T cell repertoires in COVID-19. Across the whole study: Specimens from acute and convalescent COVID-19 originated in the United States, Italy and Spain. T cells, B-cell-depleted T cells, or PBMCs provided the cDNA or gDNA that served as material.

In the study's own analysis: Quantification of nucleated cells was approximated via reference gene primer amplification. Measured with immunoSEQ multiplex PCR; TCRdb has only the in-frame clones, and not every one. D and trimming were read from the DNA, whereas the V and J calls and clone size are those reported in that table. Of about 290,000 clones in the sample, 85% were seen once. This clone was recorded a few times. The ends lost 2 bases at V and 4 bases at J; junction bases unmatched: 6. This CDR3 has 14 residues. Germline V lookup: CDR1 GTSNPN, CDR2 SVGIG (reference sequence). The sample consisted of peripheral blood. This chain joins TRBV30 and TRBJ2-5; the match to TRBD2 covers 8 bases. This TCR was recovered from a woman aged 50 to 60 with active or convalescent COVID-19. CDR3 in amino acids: CAWSFGLAGETQYF. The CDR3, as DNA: TGTGCCTGGAGTTTCGGTCTAGCGGGAGAGACCCAGTACTTC.